This record looks at one TCR beta chain sequence and its context. The junction differs from germline at one of its ends, possibly a read error. Germline CDR1 SSHAT, CDR2 FNYEAQ (reference sequence). The CDR3 consists of 15 residues. Each CDR3 protein is one row after TCRdb ran MiXCR on the RT-PCR reads. The sample records more than 550,000 distinct CDR3 sequences, 12% to 15% being singletons. The sequence came from a female donor in good health, serving as a healthy control. V and J are TRBV7-7 and TRBJ2-7; either TRBD1 or TRBD2 may fit D (6 bases each). Sequenced material: memory CD4+ T cells from blood. The CDR3 loop is CASSLGGGQSYEQYF. The CDR3, as DNA: TGTGCTAGCAGCTTAGGAGGGGGGCAGAGCTACGAGCAGTACTTC.